The 22 T cell receptor beta chains in this list originate from one sample, sequenced in a study of blood T cell repertoires in COVID-19. Profiled with immunoSEQ multiplex PCR; TCRdb holds only in-frame clones, not every one. This table has roughly 300,000 clones, roughly 87% appearing once. The sequenced sample consisted of PBMCs or T cells enriched from blood (not recorded which). The receptors come from a woman aged 25 to 39 who had recovered from COVID-19.

The J gene is TRBJ2-7, the V gene TRBV21-1; TRBD1, the table's D call, was not compared with the DNA. TRBV21-1 has pseudogene status. There are 18 residues in the CDR3. CDR3 in DNA: TGTGCCAGGCCAGGAAGGGACAGGGGGCGGGCCAGCTCCTACGAGCAGTACTTC. It codes for CARPGRDRGRASSYEQYF.

The CDR3 region is CASRGDRPPQYF. CDR3 bases: TGTGCCAGCAGGGGGGACAGGCCTCCGCAGTATTTT. V and J are TRBV2 and TRBJ2-3; 8 positions match TRBD1. Germline V gene data show CDR1 as SNHLY and CDR2 as FYNNEI. The CDR3 covers 12 residues. Germline trimming cut 6 bases from V and 10 bases from J; bases unmatched to any gene: 6.

This clone was picked up one time. This chain joins TRBV7-2 and TRBJ2-1; 9 positions match TRBD2. Germline lookup yields CDR1 SGHTA and CDR2 FQGNSA. V lost 8 bases and J lost 4; bases outside the gene matches: 6. CDR3 length: 14 amino acids. In DNA, the CDR3 is TGTGCCAGCGCTGGCGGGGGGGGATACAATGAGCAGTTCTTC. It translates to CASAGGGGYNEQFF.

The chain couples TRBV30 to TRBJ2-2; the match to TRBD1 covers 7 bases. Germline V gene lookup returns CDR1 GTSNPN and CDR2 SVGIG (reference sequence). V shed 4 bases and J 5 bases; nucleotides not matched to a gene: 7. The CDR3 contains 14 residues. CDR3 sequence reads: CAWTKQTGTGELFF. CDR3 sequence (DNA): TGTGCCTGGACGAAGCAGACAGGGACCGGGGAGCTGTTTTTT.

The CDR3 DNA sequence: TGTGCCAGCAGCGAAACAGAGAGCACAGATACGCAGTATTTT. Encoded protein: CASSETESTDTQYF. The chain couples TRBV21-1 to TRBJ2-3; TRBD1, the table's D call, was not compared with the DNA. TRBV21-1 is reported as a pseudogene. This CDR3 region has 14 residues.

The chain has TRBV21-1 and TRBJ1-6. TRBV21-1 is a pseudogene segment. CDR3 size: 12 residues. In nucleotides, the CDR3 is TGTGCCAGCAAGTTCGGTGGTTCACCCCTCCACTTT. Its protein is CASKFGGSPLHF.

J is TRBJ2-7 and V is TRBV13; TRBD2 agrees at 13 bases. This CDR3 region has 15 residues. CDR1 is PRHDT, CDR2 FYEKMQ, per germline (reference sequence). V trimming: 3 bases; J trimming: 2 bases; junction bases outside the gene matches: 1. DNA of the CDR3: TGTGCCAGCAGCTTCACTAGCGGGGGGGCCTACGAGCAGTACTTC. Its protein product is CASSFTSGGAYEQYF. Using reference TRBV13 and TRBJ2-7 for the parts outside the CDR3, the full variable domain is AAGVIQSPRHLIKEKRETATLKCYPIPRHDTVYWYQQGPGQDPQFLISFYEKMQSDKGSIPDRFSAQQFSDYHSELNMSSLELGDSALYFCASSFTSGGAYEQYFGPGTRLTVT.

The V gene is TRBV25-1, the J gene TRBJ2-2; the match to TRBD1 covers 8 bases. The CDR3 covers 14 residues. V lost 8 bases to trimming and J lost 6 bases; unmatched junction nucleotides: 8. Germline CDR1 and CDR2: MGHDK and SYGVNS. Here the CDR3 reads CASSWTGTAGELFF. The DNA for the CDR3 is TGTGCCAGCTCATGGACAGGGACTGCCGGGGAGCTGTTTTTT. Full variable domain (rest looked up from reference TRBV25-1 and TRBJ2-2): EADIYQTPRYLVIGTGKKITLECSQTMGHDKMYWYQQDPGMELHLIHYSYGVNSTEKGDLSSESTVSRIRTEHFPLTLESARPSHTSQYLCASSWTGTAGELFFGEGSRLTVL.

This chain uses TRBV5-4 with TRBJ2-3; D remains ambiguous. The ends were cut back, 0 bases at V and 2 bases at J, with 10 bases in the middle. The CDR3 runs to 15 residues. Germline values: CDR1 SGHNT, CDR2 YYREEE (reference sequence). DNA for the CDR3: TGTGCCAGCAGCTTGGGTGGTTCTATCACAGATACGCAGTATTTT. Encoded protein: CASSLGGSITDTQYF.

The gene calls are TRBV5-6 and TRBJ2-7; 9 bases are shared with TRBD1. Germline CDR1 is SGHDT and CDR2 is YYEEEE. The length of the CDR3 is 15 residues. Unmatched junction bases numbered 7, after V lost 4 bases and J lost 2 bases. CDR3 DNA: TGTGCCAGCAGCGGAAGGACAGGGGCGCCCTACGAGCAGTACTTC. Its translation: CASSGRTGAPYEQYF.

The chain recombines TRBV7-8 with TRBJ2-7; the D gene is possibly TRBD2 (6 bases). The germline gives CDR1 SGHVS, CDR2 FQNEAQ. CDR3 length: 15 amino acids. Trimming removed 3 bases at V and 0 bases at J, with 12 bases between. The CDR3 DNA reads TGTGCCAGCAGCTTCGGTTCCGGGGGCTCCTACGAGCAGTACTTC. As protein: CASSFGSGGSYEQYF. The entire variable domain, with the rest obtained from reference TRBV7-8 and TRBJ2-7, is as follows: GAGVSQSPRYKVAKRGQDVALRCDPISGHVSLFWYQQALGQGPEFLTYFQNEAQLDKSGLPSDRFFAERPEGSVSTLKIQRTQQEDSAVYLCASSFGSGGSYEQYFGPGTRLTVT.

The chain is built from TRBV30 and TRBJ2-7; a possible D gene is TRBD2 (6 bases). The CDR3 spans 14 residues. V was shortened by 5 bases and J by 2 bases, with 16 bases between the two germline ends. CDR1 and CDR2 from the germline V gene are GTSNPN and SVGIG (reference sequence). Here the CDR3 reads CAWGAGTGAYEQYF. The CDR3 DNA reads TGTGCCTGGGGGGCCGGGACGGGAGCCTACGAGCAGTACTTC.

This clone was seen just once. The chain carries TRBV25-1 and TRBJ1-3; possibly TRBD1 for D (6 bases). The length of the CDR3 is 14 residues. CDR1 is MGHDK, CDR2 SYGVNS, per germline. The ends were cut back, 6 bases at V and 0 bases at J, with 9 bases in the middle. The CDR3 region has the DNA TGTGCCAGCAGGTTGACAGGCTCTGGAAACACCATATATTTT. Its translation is CASRLTGSGNTIYF.

The rearrangement uses TRBV15 and TRBJ2-7; D perhaps matches TRBD1 (6 bases). Germline-derived CDR1 and CDR2 are LNHNV and YYDKDF (reference sequence). V gave up 0 bases and J gave up 10 bases, with 10 bases separating them. This CDR3 has 12 residues. The CDR3 loop is CATSREEQGQYF. The CDR3 coding sequence is TGTGCCACCAGCAGAGAGGAACAGGGCCAGTACTTC.

Turning to this clone: The sample carries other DNA sequences with the same CDR3. The chain links TRBV6-2 or TRBV6-3 to TRBJ2-7, with TRBD2 matching 9 bases. The length of the CDR3 is 14 residues. Germline V lookup: CDR1 MNHEY, CDR2 SVGEGT. J lost 1 base, V lost 3 bases, and 1 base had no gene match. CDR3 coding DNA: TGTGCCAGCAGTTATCTAGCGGGGTCCTACGAGCAGTACTTC. Its translation: CASSYLAGSYEQYF.

The V and J genes are TRBV9 and TRBJ2-3, with TRBD2 matching over 8 bases. The CDR3 has 15 amino acids. Per the germline V gene, CDR1 is SGDLS and CDR2 is YYNGEE. The V and J ends lost 0 bases and 7 bases, in that order; junction bases with no gene match: 7. CDR3 DNA sequence: TGTGCCAGCAGCGTAGCGGGGGGGCTTCCCTATACGCAGTATTTT. Translation gives CASSVAGGLPYTQYF.

CDR3 residues: CASSFGGPLHF. CDR3 DNA sequence: TGTGCCAGCAGTTTCGGAGGACCCCTCCACTTT. V gene TRBV12-3 or TRBV12-4 combines with J gene TRBJ1-6; D call uncertain. This CDR3 is 11 amino acids long. V was shortened by 3 bases and J by 12 bases, with 6 bases between the two germline ends.

A few counts support this clone. The chain recombines TRBV28 with TRBJ1-3, with D possibly TRBD1 on 6 matching bases. This CDR3 has 20 amino acids. Trimming removed 9 bases from V and 0 bases from J, with 30 bases in between. CDR1 is MDHEN, CDR2 SYDVKM, per germline. Here the CDR3 reads CASSDGQSLFSGPSGNTIYF. The CDR3 DNA is TGTGCCAGTAGTGATGGACAGAGTTTATTCTCTGGCCCCTCTGGAAACACCATATATTTT.

This sequence joins TRBV4-3 and TRBJ2-7; perhaps TRBD1 as D (5 bases). The V gene lost 0 bases and the J gene lost 6 bases, with 12 bases spanning the gap. The CDR3 has 14 amino acids. Germline CDR1 LGHNA, CDR2 YSLEER. CDR3 sequence (DNA): TGCGCCAGCAGCCAAGATCATACAGGTAGCGAGCAGTACTTC. Translated: CASSQDHTGSEQYF.

The chain recombines TRBV5-1 with TRBJ2-3; TRBD1 agrees at 7 bases. Germline trimming cut 2 bases from V and 0 bases from J; bases unmatched to any gene: 6. Per germline, CDR1 SGHRS and CDR2 YFSETQ. The CDR3 covers 16 residues. The CDR3 loop reads CASSFVLDRSTDTQYF. The CDR3 DNA follows: TGCGCCAGCAGCTTCGTCCTGGACAGGAGCACAGATACGCAGTATTTT.

The chain employs TRBV18 and TRBJ2-5; D perhaps matches TRBD2 (5 bases). This CDR3 comprises 14 residues. V lost 6 bases and J 0 bases, leaving 11 bases between the germline ends. Germline-derived CDR1 and CDR2 are KGHSH and LQKENI. The CDR3 bases are TGTGCCAGCTCTTTAGGACTGAACCAAGAGACCCAGTACTTC. It yields the protein CASSLGLNQETQYF.

The V and J genes are TRBV9 and TRBJ2-5, with D perhaps TRBD1 (6 bases). Between the trimmed V and J ends, which lost 4 bases and 5 bases, there was a span of 15 bases. Germline V gives CDR1 SGDLS, CDR2 YYNGEE. CDR3 length: 14 residues. CDR3 nucleotides: TGTGCCAGCAGCCTCCAGGGGCAGTCGGAGACCCAGTACTTC. Its translation is CASSLQGQSETQYF.